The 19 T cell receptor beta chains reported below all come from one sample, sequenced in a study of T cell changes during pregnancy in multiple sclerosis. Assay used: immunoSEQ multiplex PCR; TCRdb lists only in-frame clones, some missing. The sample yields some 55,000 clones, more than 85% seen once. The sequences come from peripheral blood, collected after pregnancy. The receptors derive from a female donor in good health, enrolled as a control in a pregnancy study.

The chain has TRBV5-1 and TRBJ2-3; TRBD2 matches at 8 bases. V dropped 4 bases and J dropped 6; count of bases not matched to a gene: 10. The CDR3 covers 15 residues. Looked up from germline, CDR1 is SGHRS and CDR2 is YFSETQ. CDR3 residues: CASSITSGGPDTQYF. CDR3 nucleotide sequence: TGCGCCAGCAGCATTACTTCGGGGGGGCCCGATACGCAGTATTTT.

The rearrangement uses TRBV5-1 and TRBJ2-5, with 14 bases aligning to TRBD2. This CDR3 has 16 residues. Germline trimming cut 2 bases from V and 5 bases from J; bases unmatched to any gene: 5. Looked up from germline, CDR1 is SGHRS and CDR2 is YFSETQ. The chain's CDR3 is CASSFRLAGGRETQYF. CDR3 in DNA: TGCGCCAGCAGCTTCCGACTAGCGGGGGGGCGGGAGACCCAGTACTTC.

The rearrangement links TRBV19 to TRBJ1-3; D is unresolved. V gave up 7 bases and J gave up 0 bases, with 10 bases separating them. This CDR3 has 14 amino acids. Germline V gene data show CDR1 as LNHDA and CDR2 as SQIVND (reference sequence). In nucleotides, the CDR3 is TGTGCCAGTATTCAAGCGAGCTCTGGAAACACCATATATTTT. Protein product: CASIQASSGNTIYF. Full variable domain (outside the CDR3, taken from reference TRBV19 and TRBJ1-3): DGGITQSPKYLFRKEGQNVTLSCEQNLNHDAMYWYRQDPGQGLRLIYYSQIVNDFQKGDIAEGYSVSREKKESFPLTVTSAQKNPTAFYLCASIQASSGNTIYFGEGSWLTVV.

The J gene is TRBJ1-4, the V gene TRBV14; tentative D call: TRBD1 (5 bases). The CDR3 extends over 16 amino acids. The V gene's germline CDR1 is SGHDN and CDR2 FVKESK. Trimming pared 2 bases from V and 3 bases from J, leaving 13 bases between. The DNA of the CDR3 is TGTGCCAGCAGCCAATATTCCCCACAGGCTAATGAAAAACTGTTTTTT. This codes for CASSQYSPQANEKLFF.

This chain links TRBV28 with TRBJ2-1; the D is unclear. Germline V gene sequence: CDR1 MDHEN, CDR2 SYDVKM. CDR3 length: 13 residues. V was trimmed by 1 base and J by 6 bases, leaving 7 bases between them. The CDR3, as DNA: TGTGCCAGCAGTTTATACTACCTCAATGAGCAGTTCTTC. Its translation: CASSLYYLNEQFF.

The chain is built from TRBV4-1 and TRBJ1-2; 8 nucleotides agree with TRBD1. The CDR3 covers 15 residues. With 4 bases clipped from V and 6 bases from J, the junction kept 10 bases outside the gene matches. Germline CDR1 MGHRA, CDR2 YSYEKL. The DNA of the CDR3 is TGCGCCAGCAGCCGCCCTGACAGGGGTCGGAATGGCTACACCTTC. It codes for CASSRPDRGRNGYTF.

The DNA of the CDR3 is TGTGCCATCAGTGAGGAGGAGAATCAGCCCCAGCATTTT. This encodes CAISEEENQPQHF. The rearrangement links TRBV10-3 to TRBJ1-5; D unresolved. V was clipped by 2 bases and J by 4 bases, with 6 bases between them. This CDR3 has 13 residues. CDR1 ENHRY and CDR2 SYGVKD come from the germline V gene.

In DNA form, the CDR3 reads TGTGCCAGCACCACGAGCGGGACCTACGCGAGCTCCTACAATGAGCAGTTCTTC. It yields the protein CASTTSGTYASSYNEQFF. V usage is TRBV9 and J usage is TRBJ2-1; 7 nucleotides match TRBD2. CDR3 length equals 18 residues. The germline CDR1 and CDR2 sequences are SGDLS and YYNGEE. The trim removed 6 bases at V and 0 bases at J, leaving 15 bases unmatched.

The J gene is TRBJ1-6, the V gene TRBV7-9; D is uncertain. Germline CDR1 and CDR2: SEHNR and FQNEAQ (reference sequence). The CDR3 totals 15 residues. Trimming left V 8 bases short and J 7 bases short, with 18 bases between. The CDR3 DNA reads TGTGCCAGCGAAGGAGAGTTAGGAAGGAATTCACCCCTCCACTTT. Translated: CASEGELGRNSPLHF.

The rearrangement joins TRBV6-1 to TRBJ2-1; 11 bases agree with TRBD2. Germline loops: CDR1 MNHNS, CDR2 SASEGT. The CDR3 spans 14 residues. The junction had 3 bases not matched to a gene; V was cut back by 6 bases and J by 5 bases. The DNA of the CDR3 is TGTGCCAGCAGGGGGGGACTAGCGGACAATGAGCAGTTCTTC. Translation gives CASRGGLADNEQFF.

The CDR3 region is CASSPPWVGTGGLETQYF. Written as DNA, the CDR3 is TGTGCCAGTAGTCCACCCTGGGTCGGGACAGGGGGCTTGGAGACCCAGTACTTC. The chain carries TRBV19 and TRBJ2-5, with 12 nucleotides matching TRBD1. Germline V gene lookup returns CDR1 LNHDA and CDR2 SQIVND (reference sequence). The CDR3 contains 18 residues. V lost 5 bases, J lost 5 bases, and 15 bases stayed unmatched.

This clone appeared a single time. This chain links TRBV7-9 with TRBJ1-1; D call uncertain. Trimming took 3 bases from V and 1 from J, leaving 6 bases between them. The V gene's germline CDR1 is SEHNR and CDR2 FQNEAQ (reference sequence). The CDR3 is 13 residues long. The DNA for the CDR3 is TGTGCCAGCAGCTTTCACACGAACACTGAAGCTTTCTTT. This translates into CASSFHTNTEAFF.

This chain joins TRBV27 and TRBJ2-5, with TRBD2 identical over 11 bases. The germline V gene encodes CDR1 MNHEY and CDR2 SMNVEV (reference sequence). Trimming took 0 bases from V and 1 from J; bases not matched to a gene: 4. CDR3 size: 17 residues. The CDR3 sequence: CASSLSSLAGGQETQYF. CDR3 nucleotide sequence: TGTGCCAGCAGTTTATCTTCTCTAGCGGGAGGCCAAGAGACCCAGTACTTC.

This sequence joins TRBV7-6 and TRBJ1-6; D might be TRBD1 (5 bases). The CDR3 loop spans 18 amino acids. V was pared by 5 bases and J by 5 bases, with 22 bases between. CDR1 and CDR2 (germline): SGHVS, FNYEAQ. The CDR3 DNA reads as TGTGCCAGCAGCCCACAACAAGGTAGGGGTGCCAATAATTCACCCCTCCACTTT. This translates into CASSPQQGRGANNSPLHF.

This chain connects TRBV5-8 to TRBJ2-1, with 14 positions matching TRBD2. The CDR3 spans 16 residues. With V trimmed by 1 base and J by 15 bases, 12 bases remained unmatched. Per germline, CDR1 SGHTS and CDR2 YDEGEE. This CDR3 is CASSLHPGLAGVEWFF. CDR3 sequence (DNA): TGTGCCAGCAGCTTGCATCCGGGACTAGCGGGAGTAGAGTGGTTCTTC.

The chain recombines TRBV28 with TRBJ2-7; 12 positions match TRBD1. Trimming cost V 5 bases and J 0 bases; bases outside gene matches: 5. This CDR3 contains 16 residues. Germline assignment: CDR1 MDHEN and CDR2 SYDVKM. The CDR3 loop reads CASSTWGQGASYEQYF. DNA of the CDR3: TGTGCCAGCAGTACCTGGGGACAGGGGGCCTCCTACGAGCAGTACTTC.

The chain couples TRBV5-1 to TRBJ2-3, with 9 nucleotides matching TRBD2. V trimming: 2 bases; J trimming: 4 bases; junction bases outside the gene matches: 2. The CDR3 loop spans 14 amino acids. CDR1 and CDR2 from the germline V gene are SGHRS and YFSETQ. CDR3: CASSFRTSADTQYF. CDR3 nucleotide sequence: TGCGCCAGCAGCTTTCGGACTAGCGCAGATACGCAGTATTTT.

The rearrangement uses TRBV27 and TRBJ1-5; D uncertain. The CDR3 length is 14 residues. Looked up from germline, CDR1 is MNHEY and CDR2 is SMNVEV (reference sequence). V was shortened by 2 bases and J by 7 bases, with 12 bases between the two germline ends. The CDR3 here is CASSLAGSRQPQHF. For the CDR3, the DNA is TGTGCCAGCAGTTTAGCCGGGTCGAGACAGCCCCAGCATTTT.

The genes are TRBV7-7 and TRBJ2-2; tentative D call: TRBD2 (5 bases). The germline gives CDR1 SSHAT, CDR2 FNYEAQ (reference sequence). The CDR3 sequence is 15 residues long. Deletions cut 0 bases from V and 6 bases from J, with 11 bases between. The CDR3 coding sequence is TGTGCCAGCAGCTTAGCGCTCGAGGGTGCCGGGGAGCTGTTTTTT. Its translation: CASSLALEGAGELFF.